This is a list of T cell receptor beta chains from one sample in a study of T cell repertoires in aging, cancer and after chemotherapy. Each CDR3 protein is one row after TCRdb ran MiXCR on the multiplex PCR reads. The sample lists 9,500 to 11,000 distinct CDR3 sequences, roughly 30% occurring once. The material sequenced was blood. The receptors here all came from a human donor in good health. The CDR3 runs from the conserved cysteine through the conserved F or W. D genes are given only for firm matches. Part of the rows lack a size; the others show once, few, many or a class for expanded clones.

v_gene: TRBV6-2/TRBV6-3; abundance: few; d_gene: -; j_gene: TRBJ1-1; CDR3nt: TGTGCCAGCAGTGGATGGTGGGGGAACACTGAAGCTTTCTTT; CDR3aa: CASSGWWGNTEAFF
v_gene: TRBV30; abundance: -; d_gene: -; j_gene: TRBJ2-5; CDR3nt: TGTGCCTGGACTCAAAATCGGGAGACCCAGTACTTC; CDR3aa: CAWTQNRETQYF
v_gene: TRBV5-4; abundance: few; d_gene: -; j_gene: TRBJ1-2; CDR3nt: TGTGCCAGCAGCTTGGGGGGAGGAGACTATGGCTACACCTTC; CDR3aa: CASSLGGGDYGYTF
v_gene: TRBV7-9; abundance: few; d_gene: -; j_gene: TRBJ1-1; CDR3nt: TGTGCCAGCAGCTTCGTTGGGGCGGGGGAGACTGAAGCTTTCTTT; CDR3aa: CASSFVGAGETEAFF
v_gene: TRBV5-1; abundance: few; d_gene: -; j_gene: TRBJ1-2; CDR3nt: TGCGCCAGCAGCTCCTCGACAGAGCACTATGGCTACACCTTC; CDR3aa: CASSSSTEHYGYTF
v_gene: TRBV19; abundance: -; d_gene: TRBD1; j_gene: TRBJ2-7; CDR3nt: TGTGCCAGTAGTTCGCAGGGGGATACTTCCTACGAGCAGTACTTC; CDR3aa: CASSSQGDTSYEQYF
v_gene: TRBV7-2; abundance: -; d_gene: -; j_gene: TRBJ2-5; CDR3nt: TGTGCCAGCAGCTTAGGTGTTGAGACCCAGTACTTC; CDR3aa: CASSLGVETQYF
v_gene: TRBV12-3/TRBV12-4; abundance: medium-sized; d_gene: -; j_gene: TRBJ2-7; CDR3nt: TGTGCCAGCAGCCCCCCAGAACGGGACTACGAGCAGTACTTC; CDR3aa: CASSPPERDYEQYF
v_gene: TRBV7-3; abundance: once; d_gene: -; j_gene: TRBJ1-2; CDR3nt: TGTGCCAGCAGCTTAGTTTCGCAGACGTATGGCTACGCCTTC; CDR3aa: CASSLVSQTYGYAF
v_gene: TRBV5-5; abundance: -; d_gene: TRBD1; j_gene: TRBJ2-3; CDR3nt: TGTGCCAGCAGCTCCGGACAGGGGGCGGGCACAGATACGCAGTATTTT; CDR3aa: CASSSGQGAGTDTQYF
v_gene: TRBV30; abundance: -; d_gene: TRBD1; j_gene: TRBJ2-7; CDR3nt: TGTGCCAGGAGTGATGCCGGGACAGTGAGCGACGAGCAGTACTTC; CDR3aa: CARSDAGTVSDEQYF
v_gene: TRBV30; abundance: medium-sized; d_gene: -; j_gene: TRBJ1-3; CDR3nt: TGTGCCTGGAGGGACTCTGGAAACACCATATATTTT; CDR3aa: CAWRDSGNTIYF
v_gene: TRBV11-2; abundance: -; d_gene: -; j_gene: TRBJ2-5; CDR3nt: TGTGCCAGCAGCAAGGGGGGGGTAGAAGGAGAGACCCAGTACTTC; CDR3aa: CASSKGGVEGETQYF
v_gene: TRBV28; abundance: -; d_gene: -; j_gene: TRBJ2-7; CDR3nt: TGTGCCAGCAGTTTCCGCCTGGGGGAATACGAGCAGTACTTC; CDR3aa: CASSFRLGEYEQYF
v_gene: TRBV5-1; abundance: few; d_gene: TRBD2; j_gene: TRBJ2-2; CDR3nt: TGCGCCAGCAGCTGGTTCCGGGCGGGGGGCACGAACACCGGGGAGCTGTTTTTT; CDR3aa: CASSWFRAGGTNTGELFF
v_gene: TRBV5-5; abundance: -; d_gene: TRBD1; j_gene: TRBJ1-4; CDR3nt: TGTGCCAGCAGCCGACCGGGACAGGGTAGAGAAAAACTGTTTTTT; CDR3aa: CASSRPGQGREKLFF
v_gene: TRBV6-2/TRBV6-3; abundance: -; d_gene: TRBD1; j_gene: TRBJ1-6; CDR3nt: TGTGCCAGCAAGGGACAGGGGGGTTCACCCCTCCACTTT; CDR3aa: CASKGQGGSPLHF
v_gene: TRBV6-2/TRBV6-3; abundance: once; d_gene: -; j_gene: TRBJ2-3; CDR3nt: TGTGCCAGCGGTATCGGTACGCAGTATTTT; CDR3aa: CASGIGTQYF
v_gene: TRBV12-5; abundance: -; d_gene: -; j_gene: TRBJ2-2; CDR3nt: TGTGCTAGTGGTTTCGGGGGTCCCGGGGAGCTGTTTTTT; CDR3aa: CASGFGGPGELFF
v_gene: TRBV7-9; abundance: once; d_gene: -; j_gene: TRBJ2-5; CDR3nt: TGTGCCAGCAGCTTAGGTGGCACCAAAGAGACCCAGTACTTC; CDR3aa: CASSLGGTKETQYF
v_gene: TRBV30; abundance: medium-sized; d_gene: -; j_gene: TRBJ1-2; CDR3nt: TGTGCCTGGAGTGTTGAGGTCAGCTACACCTTC; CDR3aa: CAWSVEVSYTF
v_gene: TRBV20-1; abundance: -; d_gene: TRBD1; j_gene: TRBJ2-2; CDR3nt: TGCAGTGCTAGAGCCGGACAGGGCTACACCGGGGAGCTGTTTTTT; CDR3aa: CSARAGQGYTGELFF
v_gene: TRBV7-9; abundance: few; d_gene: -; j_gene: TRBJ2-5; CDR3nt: TGTGCCAGCAGTCAAGAACTTCGAGAGGAGACCCAGTACTTC; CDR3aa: CASSQELREETQYF
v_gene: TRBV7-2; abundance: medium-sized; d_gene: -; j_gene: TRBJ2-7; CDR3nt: TGTGCCAGCAGCCTTTCTTGGGGGTACGAGCAGTACTTC; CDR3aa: CASSLSWGYEQYF
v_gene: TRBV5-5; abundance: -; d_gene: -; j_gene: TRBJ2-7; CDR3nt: TGTGCCAGCAGCCCTAGGAGCTACGAGCAGTACTTC; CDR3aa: CASSPRSYEQYF
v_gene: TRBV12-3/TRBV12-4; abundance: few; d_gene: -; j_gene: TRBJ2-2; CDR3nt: TGTGCCAGCAGTTTGAATGGGGCCACCGGGGAGCTGTTTTTT; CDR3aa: CASSLNGATGELFF
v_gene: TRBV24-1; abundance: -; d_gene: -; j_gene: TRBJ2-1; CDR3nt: TGTGCCACCAGTGATTTGCTAAAGGGGGGCAATGAGCAGTTCTTC; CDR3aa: CATSDLLKGGNEQFF
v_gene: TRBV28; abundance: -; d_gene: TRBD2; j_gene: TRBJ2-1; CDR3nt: TGTGCCAGCAGCCCCGGGGGGACTAGACTTAGCTATGAGCAGTTCTTC; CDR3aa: CASSPGGTRLSYEQFF
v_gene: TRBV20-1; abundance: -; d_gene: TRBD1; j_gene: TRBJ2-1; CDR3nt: TGCAGTGCTAGAGAACAGGGGAGCTCCTACAATGAGCAGTTCTTC; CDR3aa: CSAREQGSSYNEQFF
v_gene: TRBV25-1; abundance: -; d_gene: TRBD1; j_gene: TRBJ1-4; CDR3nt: TGTGCCAGCAGGGGACAGGGTTTCACTAATGAAAAACTGTTTTTT; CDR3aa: CASRGQGFTNEKLFF
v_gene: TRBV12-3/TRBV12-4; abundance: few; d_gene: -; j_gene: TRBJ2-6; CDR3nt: TGTGCCAGCAGGGGGGGCGTGGGAGGGGCCAACGTCCTGACTTTC; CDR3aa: CASRGGVGGANVLTF
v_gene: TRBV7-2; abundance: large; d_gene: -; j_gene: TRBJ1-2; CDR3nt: TGTGCCAGCAGCCAGGGGTATGGCTACACCTTC; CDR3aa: CASSQGYGYTF
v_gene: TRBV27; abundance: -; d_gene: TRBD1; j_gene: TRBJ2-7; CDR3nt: TGTGCCAGCAGGAGTTTTGGGACAGGGCGGTACGAGCAGTACTTC; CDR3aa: CASRSFGTGRYEQYF
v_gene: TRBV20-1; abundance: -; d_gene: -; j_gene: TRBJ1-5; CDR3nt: TGCAGTGCTGCCGAAATCGGGGGTAGGCCCCAGCATTTT; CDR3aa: CSAAEIGGRPQHF